The 5 T cell receptor beta chains below were found in one sample sequenced in a study of OX40 agonist ivuxolimab in advanced cancers. The method behind the library was the immunoSEQ multiplex PCR assay. Entries here come from immuneACCESS through TCRdb and include only in-frame sequences with V and J called. Some clones fail to appear in such tables; in the studies checked, an unresolved V gene covers under half of the shortfall, and the cause of the remainder is unknown. This sample is represented by around 80,000 clones; over 70% of them were singletons. The ten largest clones capture about 0.52% of the sample. The material sequenced was CD4+ or CD8+ T cells sorted from blood, taken in a trial of the OX40 agonist ivuxolimab. These receptors originate from an adult with an advanced solid tumor such as melanoma, head and neck, liver or kidney cancer.

V usage is TRBV9 and J usage is TRBJ2-1; D is possibly TRBD2 (6 bases). In germline, CDR1 is SGDLS, CDR2 YYNGEE. Trimming stripped 0 bases from V and 4 bases from J, with 11 bases between. This CDR3 has 15 residues. CDR3 amino acids: CASSVALAGYNEQFF. As DNA, the CDR3 is TGTGCCAGCAGCGTAGCACTAGCAGGTTACAATGAGCAGTTCTTC.

The V call is TRBV19, the J call TRBJ2-2; D gene uncertain. The germline gives CDR1 LNHDA, CDR2 SQIVND (reference sequence). V lost 5 bases and J 6 bases, leaving 10 bases between the germline ends. The CDR3 is 13 amino acids. This chain's CDR3 is CASSLIGAGELFF. DNA for the CDR3: TGTGCCAGTAGTTTAATCGGCGCCGGGGAGCTGTTTTTT.

This rearrangement joins TRBV29-1 to TRBJ2-5; the match to TRBD1 covers 9 bases. V shed 4 bases and J 6 bases; nucleotides not matched to a gene: 15. Germline-derived CDR1 and CDR2 are SQVTM and ANQGSEA. The CDR3 extends over 16 amino acids. The CDR3 sequence is CSVGGTGGAGIKTQYF. CDR3 nucleotides: TGCAGCGTTGGGGGAACAGGGGGCGCCGGGATAAAGACCCAGTACTTC.

This chain uses TRBV2 with TRBJ1-2; the D is unclear. Germline loops: CDR1 SNHLY, CDR2 FYNNEI. The V end was cut by 3 bases, the J end by 4 bases, with 6 bases between. The CDR3 is 12 residues long. CDR3 DNA: TGTGCCAGCAGTGATTCCCCCTATGGCTACACCTTC. Protein product: CASSDSPYGYTF.

V is TRBV5-1 and J is TRBJ1-1; D gene unclear. Trimming left V 0 bases short and J 5 bases short, with 11 bases between. This CDR3 spans 14 amino acids. The germline V gene has CDR1 SGHRS and CDR2 YFSETQ. DNA for the CDR3: TGCGCCAGCAGCTTGGACGGTATCTGGACTGAAGCTTTCTTT. It codes for CASSLDGIWTEAFF.